Listed here are 22 T cell receptor beta chains from one sample, sequenced in a study of cytomegalovirus exposure and HLA in healthy donors. Primers included in the PCR were 60 Vbeta and 13 Jbeta primers. Produced via immunoSEQ multiplex PCR; TCRdb's table is partial and in-frame only. The table records over 150,000 clones, almost 75% of them present only once. The sequencing input was PBMCs. The receptors come from a woman under 40 in good health and CMV-seropositive.

The rearrangement uses TRBV5-1 and TRBJ1-1; D remains unclear. The CDR3 contains 15 residues. The V gene lost 0 bases and the J gene lost 5 bases, with 14 bases spanning the gap. The germline gives CDR1 SGHRS, CDR2 YFSETQ. The DNA of the CDR3 is TGCGCCAGCAGCTTGGAAGGCCCCGGGAGGACTGAAGCTTTCTTT. Translation gives CASSLEGPGRTEAFF.

This clone was detected once. This chain links TRBV9 with TRBJ2-1; D not certain. V shed 4 bases and J shed 11 bases, with 16 bases lying between them. The CDR3 extends over 13 amino acids. From germline, CDR1 is SGDLS and CDR2 YYNGEE. The CDR3 loop is CASSLDGASQQFF. CDR3 coding DNA: TGTGCCAGCAGCCTAGACGGAGCGAGCCAGCAGTTCTTC.

V usage is TRBV25-1 and J usage is TRBJ2-5, with a possible D match to TRBD1 (6 bases). This CDR3 has 15 residues. CDR1 is MGHDK, CDR2 SYGVNS, per germline. V lost 8 bases and J lost 11, with 27 bases in between. The CDR3 DNA reads TGTGCCAGCGCCCCGGGTGCAGGGGCCCCTGGGGAGCAGTACTTC. Its protein is CASAPGAGAPGEQYF. Filled out from reference TRBV25-1 and TRBJ2-5, the complete variable domain reads EADIYQTPRYLVIGTGKKITLECSQTMGHDKMYWYQQDPGMELHLIHYSYGVNSTEKGDLSSESTVSRIRTEHFPLTLESARPSHTSQYLCASAPGAGAPGEQYFGPGTRLLVL.

V gene TRBV5-1 combines with J gene TRBJ2-1, with 7 positions matching TRBD2. CDR1 SGHRS and CDR2 YFSETQ come from the germline V gene. The trim removed 0 bases at V and 10 bases at J, leaving 4 bases unmatched. CDR3 length equals 13 residues. The CDR3 coding sequence is TGCGCCAGCAGCTTGGGGACTAGGGGAGAGCAGTTCTTC. It specifies CASSLGTRGEQFF.

The J gene is TRBJ2-5, the V gene TRBV6-5; the D gene is possibly TRBD1 (6 bases). V gave up 4 bases and J gave up 2 bases, with 11 bases separating them. The V gene's germline CDR1 is MNHEY and CDR2 SVGAGI. This CDR3 has 14 amino acids. CDR3 loop: CASSSWTAQETQYF. CDR3 coding DNA: TGTGCCAGCAGTTCGTGGACAGCTCAAGAGACCCAGTACTTC.

As regards this clone: Germline and junction disagree at one end, which may indicate a read error. The chain couples TRBV5-1 to TRBJ2-1; 11 bases match TRBD1. This CDR3 comprises 14 residues. Per the germline V gene, CDR1 is SGHRS and CDR2 is YFSETQ. DNA for the CDR3: TGCACCAGCAGCTGGACAGGGGGCCTGGATGAGCAGTTCTTC. Protein product: CTSSWTGGLDEQFF.

The chain has TRBV19 and TRBJ2-1; 7 bases fit TRBD2. The CDR3 has 14 residues. J lost 4 bases, V lost 8 bases, and 8 bases had no gene match. Germline V gene data show CDR1 as LNHDA and CDR2 as SQIVND (reference sequence). The DNA of the CDR3 is TGTGCCAGTTCAGCGGGACGGGGTTACAATGAGCAGTTCTTC. Encoded protein: CASSAGRGYNEQFF.

V and J are TRBV7-9 and TRBJ2-7; TRBD1 might be the D (6 bases). The length of the CDR3 is 14 residues. In germline, CDR1 is SEHNR, CDR2 FQNEAQ (reference sequence). V dropped 5 bases and J dropped 2 bases, with 13 bases sitting between them. The CDR3 loop reads CASSPGTPTYEQYF. CDR3 DNA: TGTGCCAGCAGCCCCGGGACACCAACCTACGAGCAGTACTTC. Full variable domain (rest looked up from reference TRBV7-9 and TRBJ2-7): DTGVSQNPRHKITKRGQNVTFRCDPISEHNRLYWYRQTLGQGPEFLTYFQNEAQLEKSRLLSDRFSAERPKGSFSTLEIQRTEQGDSAMYLCASSPGTPTYEQYFGPGTRLTVT.

J is TRBJ1-4 and V is TRBV28; D remains ambiguous. The CDR3 consists of 12 residues. CDR1 is MDHEN, CDR2 SYDVKM, per germline. V was pared by 6 bases and J by 5 bases, with 7 bases between. DNA of the CDR3: TGTGCCAGCAGACCGGGAAATGAAAAACTGTTTTTT. It is translated as CASRPGNEKLFF.

The genes are TRBV10-1 and TRBJ2-1; 7 bases fit TRBD2. V was pared by 4 bases and J by 4 bases, with 7 bases of the junction left unmatched. This CDR3 contains 15 residues. Germline V gene sequence: CDR1 WNHNN, CDR2 SYGVQD (reference sequence). The CDR3 DNA is TGCGCCAGCAGTGCTCCGGGACTATTATACAATGAGCAGTTCTTC. It yields the protein CASSAPGLLYNEQFF.

This clone was found a few times. The rearrangement links TRBV27 to TRBJ1-2; a weak D match, TRBD1 (6 bases). Trimming stripped 8 bases from V and 8 bases from J, with 18 bases between. The CDR3 sequence is 13 residues long. CDR1 is MNHEY and CDR2 is SMNVEV in the germline V gene (reference sequence). The CDR3 sequence is CASWGRAMDGYTF. The CDR3 coding sequence is TGTGCCAGCTGGGGGCGCGCTATGGACGGCTACACCTTC.

CDR3 residues: CASSLAEGGRATEAFF. CDR3 DNA: TGCGCCAGCAGCTTGGCAGAGGGAGGCAGGGCCACTGAAGCTTTCTTT. The chain recombines TRBV5-1 with TRBJ1-1; weak D call: TRBD1 (5 bases). Per germline, CDR1 SGHRS and CDR2 YFSETQ. Trimming took off 0 bases at V and 4 bases at J, with 16 bases between the two ends. The CDR3 contains 16 residues.

This chain links TRBV18 with TRBJ2-7, with 9 bases lining up with TRBD2. The CDR3 spans 16 residues. V was clipped by 0 bases and J by 6 bases; unmatched bases: 9. Per germline, CDR1 KGHSH and CDR2 LQKENI. The CDR3 loop reads CASSPPSVAGVSEQYF. The DNA for the CDR3 is TGTGCCAGCTCACCACCGTCGGTAGCGGGAGTCTCCGAGCAGTACTTC.

This clone was recorded a few times. The rearrangement joins TRBV10-3 to TRBJ1-2; 7 nucleotides match TRBD1. This CDR3 region has 14 residues. Germline V lookup: CDR1 ENHRY, CDR2 SYGVKD. The J segment lost 8 bases and the V segment lost 3 bases, leaving 9 bases of the junction unmatched. CDR3 sequence (DNA): TGTGCCATCAGTGACGATTCACAGGGGAAGGGCTACACCTTC. Its protein product is CAISDDSQGKGYTF.

The rearrangement links TRBV2 to TRBJ2-1, with a possible D match to TRBD2 (5 bases). V shed 8 bases and J shed 2 bases, with 16 bases lying between them. The CDR3 has 15 residues. Germline V gene lookup returns CDR1 SNHLY and CDR2 FYNNEI. Written as DNA, the CDR3 is TGTGCCAGCGCCACCGGGGTTGATGCCTACAATGAGCAGTTCTTC. Protein sequence: CASATGVDAYNEQFF.

V is TRBV6-1 and J is TRBJ2-1; tentative D call: TRBD1 (6 bases). The CDR3 has 15 residues. Germline values: CDR1 MNHNS, CDR2 SASEGT. The V end lost 2 bases, the J end lost 6 bases, and 14 bases lay between the germline ends. CDR3 amino acids: CASSESGGPTNEQFF. The CDR3 bases are TGTGCCAGCAGTGAAAGTGGGGGCCCCACCAATGAGCAGTTCTTC.

This clone was found once. The junction departs from the called germline gene at one end, perhaps through a read error. This chain connects TRBV7-9 to TRBJ2-7; 14 bases are a match to TRBD2. Germline V CDR1 and CDR2: SEHNR, FQNEAQ (reference sequence). This CDR3 has 17 amino acids. The DNA of the CDR3 is TGTTCCAGCAGTTACGGACTAGCGGGAGGACCCCACTACGAGCAGTACTTC. Amino acids: CSSSYGLAGGPHYEQYF.

The V gene is TRBV7-8, the J gene TRBJ2-7, with 7 bases matching TRBD1. The V segment lost 5 bases and the J segment 0 bases; nucleotides outside the gene matches: 7. The CDR3 runs 15 residues. Per the germline V gene, CDR1 is SGHVS and CDR2 is FQNEAQ. CDR3 amino acids: CASSGGQEFSYEQYF. CDR3 in DNA: TGTGCCAGCAGCGGAGGACAGGAGTTCTCCTACGAGCAGTACTTC.

The CDR3 DNA is TGCGCCAGCAGTCTAACACTAGCGGGAGCAGATACGCAGTATTTT. This gives the protein CASSLTLAGADTQYF. The rearrangement uses TRBV4-1 and TRBJ2-3, with 11 positions matching TRBD2. Germline V gene data show CDR1 as MGHRA and CDR2 as YSYEKL. The trim removed 6 bases at V and 4 bases at J, leaving 6 bases unmatched. CDR3 length equals 15 residues.

This clone has just one count. The chain combines TRBV19 with TRBJ1-1, with 8 bases matching TRBD1. The junction had 9 bases not matched to a gene; V was cut back by 10 bases and J by 5 bases. The CDR3 consists of 13 residues. The germline CDR1 and CDR2 sequences are LNHDA and SQIVND (reference sequence). The CDR3 DNA sequence: TGTGCCACCCAAGACAGGGGAAGGACTGAAGCTTTCTTT. Translated: CATQDRGRTEAFF.

The V and J genes are TRBV27 and TRBJ2-7; 7 positions agree with TRBD2. Trimming removed 10 bases from V and 2 bases from J; junction bases left unmatched: 11. CDR1 and CDR2 from the germline V gene are MNHEY and SMNVEV (reference sequence). There are 14 residues in the CDR3. CDR3 amino acids: CATKPHSGPYEQYF. The DNA of the CDR3 is TGTGCCACGAAACCACATAGCGGGCCCTACGAGCAGTACTTC.

The gene calls are TRBV5-6 and TRBJ1-2; tentatively, D is TRBD1 (5 bases). CDR3 length: 14 amino acids. Germline CDR1 SGHDT, CDR2 YYEEEE. V lost 5 bases and J lost 8, with 19 bases in between. The CDR3 loop is CASRPTGHQGGYTF. The CDR3 DNA reads TGTGCCAGCAGACCGACGGGCCATCAGGGAGGCTACACCTTC.